A single sample is the source of the 29 T cell receptor beta chains below, sequenced in a study of cytomegalovirus exposure and HLA in healthy donors. Primers included in the PCR were 60 Vbeta and 13 Jbeta primers. Data came from immunoSEQ multiplex PCR; TCRdb stores just in-frame clones and leaves some out. This repertoire shows around 210,000 clones, roughly 78% found once; its top ten account for 0.45% to 0.5%. Sequencing was carried out using PBMCs. These receptors originate from a boy between 10 and 17 years old in good health and CMV-seronegative.

This clone has just a few counts. The rearrangement uses TRBV5-4 and TRBJ2-2; D remains unclear. The CDR3 extends over 15 amino acids. Between the trimmed V and J ends, which lost 0 bases and 1 base, there was a span of 7 bases. CDR1 is SGHNT and CDR2 is YYREEE in the germline V gene (reference sequence). In nucleotides, the CDR3 is TGTGCCAGCAGCTTGGCGACGGGGAACACCGGGGAGCTGTTTTTT. Encoded protein: CASSLATGNTGELFF.

This sequence joins TRBV9 and TRBJ2-7, with 7 positions matching TRBD1. The CDR3 totals 15 residues. CDR1 is SGDLS and CDR2 is YYNGEE in the germline V gene. The junction had 7 bases not matched to a gene; V was cut back by 0 bases and J by 4 bases. CDR3 DNA: TGTGCCAGCAGCGTAGAAGGCAGGGGGATTTACGAGCAGTACTTC. Amino acids: CASSVEGRGIYEQYF. The whole variable domain, remainder taken from reference TRBV9 and TRBJ2-7, is DSGVTQTPKHLITATGQRVTLRCSPRSGDLSVYWYQQSLDQGLQFLIQYYNGEERAKGNILERFSAQQFPDLHSELNLSSLELGDSALYFCASSVEGRGIYEQYFGPGTRLTVT.

The CDR3 nucleotides read TGTGCCAGCAGCTCAAAAGAGGTGCCCTACGAGCAGTACTTC. Translated: CASSSKEVPYEQYF. J is TRBJ2-7 and V is TRBV7-9; D is ambiguous. The CDR3 loop spans 14 amino acids. Deletions cut 4 bases from V and 2 bases from J, with 12 bases between. CDR1 and CDR2 from the germline V gene are SEHNR and FQNEAQ (reference sequence).

The V and J genes are TRBV6-1 and TRBJ2-3; D uncertain. The CDR3 runs to 12 residues. Trimming removed 8 bases at V and 2 bases at J, with 8 bases between. The germline V gene encodes CDR1 MNHNS and CDR2 SASEGT. Here the CDR3 reads CASRVYTDTQYF. In DNA form, the CDR3 reads TGTGCCAGCCGGGTGTACACAGATACGCAGTATTTT.

This chain joins TRBV18 and TRBJ1-2, with D possibly matching TRBD1 (5 bases). This CDR3 is built from 14 residues. With 1 base removed from V and 4 bases from J, the gap between germline ends came to 10 bases. CDR1 KGHSH and CDR2 LQKENI come from the germline V gene. The CDR3 coding sequence is TGTGCCAGCTCACCACGGAGTCAGGGCTATGGCTACACCTTC. It yields the protein CASSPRSQGYGYTF.

The gene calls are TRBV5-4 and TRBJ2-3, with D maybe TRBD2 (6 bases). The CDR3 spans 14 residues. Trimming removed 4 bases from V and 2 bases from J, with 11 bases in between. Looked up from germline, CDR1 is SGHNT and CDR2 is YYREEE (reference sequence). CDR3 residues: CASSVRDSTDTQYF. CDR3 in DNA: TGTGCCAGCAGCGTCCGGGACTCCACAGATACGCAGTATTTT.

The CDR3 loop is CASSLDLRGRVKYEQFF. CDR3 nucleotide sequence: TGTGCCAGCAGCTTAGACTTGAGGGGGAGGGTAAAATATGAGCAGTTCTTC. The chain has TRBV7-9 and TRBJ2-1, with D maybe TRBD2 (7 bases). Trimming stripped 1 base from V and 8 bases from J, with 21 bases between. Germline assignment: CDR1 SEHNR and CDR2 FQNEAQ (reference sequence). The CDR3 is 17 amino acids.

The count of this clone is one. The chain links TRBV6-5 to TRBJ1-2, with 9 bases lining up with TRBD1. In germline, CDR1 is MNHEY, CDR2 SVGAGI. Trimming removed 5 bases from V and 10 bases from J; junction bases left unmatched: 5. The CDR3 runs 12 residues. As DNA, the CDR3 is TGTGCCAGCAGTCATAGGACAGGGGTCTACACCTTC. The encoded protein is CASSHRTGVYTF.

The chain is built from TRBV4-1 and TRBJ2-7, with a weak D call TRBD1 (5 bases). Trimming took off 4 bases at V and 3 bases at J, with 10 bases between the two ends. The germline gives CDR1 MGHRA, CDR2 YSYEKL. There are 13 residues in the CDR3. The CDR3 spells CASSPLGVYEQYF. In nucleotides, the CDR3 is TGCGCCAGCAGCCCTTTAGGGGTCTACGAGCAGTACTTC.

The V and J genes are TRBV25-1 and TRBJ2-1; 9 bases match TRBD2. The CDR3 totals 16 residues. Germline V gene lookup returns CDR1 MGHDK and CDR2 SYGVNS. Trimming cost V 3 bases and J 0 bases; bases outside gene matches: 3. CDR3 in DNA: TGTGCCAGCAGTGATCTTAGCGGGAGCTCCTACAATGAGCAGTTCTTC. Residues: CASSDLSGSSYNEQFF.

This sequence joins TRBV6-4 and TRBJ2-7; TRBD2 agrees at 14 bases. V dropped 7 bases and J dropped 6; count of bases not matched to a gene: 11. CDR1 MRHNA and CDR2 SNTAGT come from the germline V gene. The CDR3 has 16 residues. The DNA of the CDR3 is TGTGCCAGCATTTTTAAAGGACTAGCGGGAGGATTCGAGCAGTACTTC. Translation gives CASIFKGLAGGFEQYF.

V and J are TRBV18 and TRBJ1-2; D remains unclear. Trimming pared 1 base from V and 5 bases from J, leaving 11 bases between. The CDR3 runs to 14 residues. Germline V lookup: CDR1 KGHSH, CDR2 LQKENI. CDR3 DNA sequence: TGTGCCAGCTCACCACAAGATCCCGAGTATGGCTACACCTTC. Its protein is CASSPQDPEYGYTF.

This clone was counted once. The rearrangement uses TRBV2 and TRBJ1-2; perhaps TRBD1 as D (6 bases). The germline CDR1 and CDR2 sequences are SNHLY and FYNNEI. The V gene lost 6 bases and the J gene lost 2 bases, with 10 bases spanning the gap. This CDR3 is 13 amino acids long. DNA for the CDR3: TGTGCCAGCAGCCCACAGGGCAACTATGGCTACACCTTC. Protein sequence: CASSPQGNYGYTF.

This clone was recorded only once. The chain recombines TRBV19 with TRBJ1-4; D might be TRBD1 (5 bases). The CDR3 is 14 residues long. Germline CDR1 and CDR2: LNHDA and SQIVND (reference sequence). Trimming removed 1 base at V and 8 bases at J, with 11 bases between. The CDR3 is CASSIGGDREKLFF. CDR3 sequence (DNA): TGTGCCAGTAGTATAGGGGGCGATCGGGAAAAACTGTTTTTT. The variable domain in full, with the rest retrieved from reference TRBV19 and TRBJ1-4, is DGGITQSPKYLFRKEGQNVTLSCEQNLNHDAMYWYRQDPGQGLRLIYYSQIVNDFQKGDIAEGYSVSREKKESFPLTVTSAQKNPTAFYLCASSIGGDREKLFFGSGTQLSVL.

This clone was found once. V usage is TRBV27 and J usage is TRBJ2-3; the D is unclear. This CDR3 is 13 amino acids long. Trimming stripped 2 bases from V and 2 bases from J, with 5 bases between. Germline V gene data show CDR1 as MNHEY and CDR2 as SMNVEV (reference sequence). CDR3 sequence: CASSLVSTDTQYF. DNA of the CDR3: TGTGCCAGCAGTTTAGTCTCCACAGATACGCAGTATTTT.

The V call is TRBV18, the J call TRBJ2-4; TRBD1 matches 8 bases. V shed 3 bases, J shed 1 base, and the junction held 8 bases outside the gene matches. The CDR3 covers 17 residues. Germline V gives CDR1 KGHSH, CDR2 LQKENI. The CDR3 DNA reads TGTGCCAGCTCACCGACGACAGGGGTTTTTGCCAAAAACATTCAGTACTTC. It codes for CASSPTTGVFAKNIQYF.

The rearrangement links TRBV5-5 to TRBJ2-5; 7 nucleotides line up with TRBD1. CDR3 length: 12 amino acids. V lost 4 bases to trimming and J lost 4 bases; unmatched junction nucleotides: 1. The V gene's germline CDR1 is SGHKS and CDR2 YYEKEE (reference sequence). Here the CDR3 DNA reads TGTGCCAGCAGCCGACAGGGAGAGACCCAGTACTTC. Encoded protein: CASSRQGETQYF.

This clone was seen a few times. V gene TRBV4-1 combines with J gene TRBJ1-1; D possibly corresponds to TRBD1 (5 bases). Germline V gene lookup returns CDR1 MGHRA and CDR2 YSYEKL. The CDR3 covers 16 residues. The ends were cut back, 4 bases at V and 3 bases at J, with 18 bases in the middle. CDR3 sequence (DNA): TGCGCCAGCAGCCCCCCTCAAAGGGGTAGGTACACTGAAGCTTTCTTT. Translating gives CASSPPQRGRYTEAFF.

The chain employs TRBV7-9 and TRBJ2-5; 9 bases fit TRBD1. This CDR3 is built from 17 residues. With 5 bases clipped from V and 2 bases from J, the junction kept 12 bases outside the gene matches. Germline V gene lookup returns CDR1 SEHNR and CDR2 FQNEAQ (reference sequence). The CDR3 DNA follows: TGTGCCAGCAGCCGGGCGTTAGGGACAGGGAAGCAAGAGACCCAGTACTTC. This translates into CASSRALGTGKQETQYF.

With regard to this clone: One end of the junction varies from germline; a read error may be responsible. The chain combines TRBV6-1 with TRBJ1-2; D may be TRBD1 (5 bases). Germline assignment: CDR1 MNHNS and CDR2 SASEGT. There are 14 residues in the CDR3. CDR3 protein: CVSSKTAGPYGYTF. In DNA form, the CDR3 reads TGTGTCAGCAGTAAAACGGCAGGGCCCTATGGCTACACCTTC.

The chain combines TRBV10-3 with TRBJ1-2; D is uncertain. Germline V CDR1 and CDR2: ENHRY, SYGVKD. CDR3 length: 13 amino acids. Trimming shortened V by 8 bases and J by 4 bases, and 14 bases separated the two germline ends. CDR3 bases: TGTGCCATCCGGGCCGGGATTGGCTATGGCTACACCTTC. This codes for CAIRAGIGYGYTF.

The rearrangement links TRBV4-1 to TRBJ2-3, with 12 bases aligning to TRBD2. CDR1 is MGHRA and CDR2 is YSYEKL in the germline V gene. This CDR3 is 16 amino acids long. The J segment lost 5 bases and the V segment lost 3 bases, leaving 6 bases of the junction unmatched. CDR3 sequence (DNA): TGCGCCAGCAGCCAGGTACTAGCGGGAGGTCGAGATACGCAGTATTTT. Translated, it gives CASSQVLAGGRDTQYF.

This chain uses TRBV6-1 with TRBJ1-5; D might be TRBD1 (5 bases). With 8 bases removed from V and 5 bases from J, the gap between germline ends came to 13 bases. The CDR3 has 13 residues. The germline CDR1 and CDR2 sequences are MNHNS and SASEGT. CDR3: CASGAGLDQPQHF. The CDR3 region has the DNA TGTGCCAGCGGGGCAGGGTTAGATCAGCCCCAGCATTTT.

This rearrangement joins TRBV7-6 to TRBJ1-2; D is ambiguous. The V gene lost 8 bases and the J gene lost 6 bases, with 13 bases spanning the gap. There are 12 residues in the CDR3. Germline V gives CDR1 SGHVS, CDR2 FNYEAQ. CDR3 sequence (DNA): TGTGCCAGCGGCAAGTGGCGGGATGGCTACACCTTC. Translating it yields CASGKWRDGYTF.

The genes are TRBV6-1 and TRBJ1-5; possible D gene TRBD1, 6 bases. Trimming took off 2 bases at V and 6 bases at J, with 11 bases between the two ends. Germline CDR1 MNHNS, CDR2 SASEGT. The CDR3 loop spans 14 amino acids. CDR3: CASSEPRGTQPQHF. In DNA, the CDR3 is TGTGCCAGCAGTGAACCCAGGGGCACTCAGCCCCAGCATTTT.

V and J are TRBV7-2 and TRBJ2-1, with TRBD2 matching 13 bases. Germline V lookup: CDR1 SGHTA, CDR2 FQGNSA. The J segment lost 3 bases and the V segment lost 7 bases, leaving 15 bases of the junction unmatched. This CDR3 has 19 amino acids. The CDR3 DNA reads TGTGCCAGCACCTCAACTAGCGGGAGGGCCCGTGGGGGCTACAATGAGCAGTTCTTC. Its protein is CASTSTSGRARGGYNEQFF.

This clone has more than one count but fewer than ten. The genes are TRBV5-1 and TRBJ1-1, with 7 bases lining up with TRBD1. Germline V gives CDR1 SGHRS, CDR2 YFSETQ. Trimming took 3 bases from V and 3 from J; bases not matched to a gene: 5. The CDR3 runs to 14 residues. CDR3 bases: TGCGCCAGCAGCTACCGGGACAGAGACACTGAAGCTTTCTTT. As protein: CASSYRDRDTEAFF.

Note on this clone: The junction and the germline gene differ at one end; a read error may be behind it. This sequence joins TRBV7-9 and TRBJ2-5, with 11 bases matching TRBD1. CDR3 length equals 14 residues. In germline, CDR1 is SEHNR, CDR2 FQNEAQ (reference sequence). This chain's CDR3 is CASSAGQGVESQYF. CDR3 DNA sequence: TGTGCCAGCAGCGCGGGACAGGGGGTGGAGAGCCAGTACTTC.

The J gene is TRBJ1-1, the V gene TRBV25-1, with a tentative D call TRBD1 (6 bases). Germline V CDR1 and CDR2: MGHDK, SYGVNS. The CDR3 has 13 residues. Trimming took off 9 bases at V and 5 bases at J, with 16 bases between the two ends. The CDR3 spells CASSQGWGTEAFF. CDR3 bases: TGTGCCAGTTCACAGGGCTGGGGTACTGAAGCTTTCTTT.